These 16 T cell receptor beta chains came from one sample sequenced in a study of blood T cell repertoires in COVID-19. Assay used: immunoSEQ multiplex PCR; TCRdb lists only in-frame clones, some missing. The data show about 380,000 clones, 85% seen once. The sample comprised peripheral blood. The source of these receptors is a woman between 18 and 29 years old with acute or convalescent COVID-19.

The J gene is TRBJ2-7, the V gene TRBV5-8; unclear D gene. From germline, CDR1 is SGHTS and CDR2 YDEGEE. The V end was cut by 1 base, the J end by 3 bases, with 5 bases between. The CDR3 loop spans 12 amino acids. The CDR3 is CASSLSFYEQYF. CDR3 DNA: TGTGCCAGCAGCTTGTCCTTCTACGAGCAGTACTTC. Together with reference TRBV5-8 and TRBJ2-7, the CDR3 gives the full variable domain: EAGVTQSPTHLIKTRGQQATLRCSPISGHTSVYWYQQALGLGLQFLLWYDEGEERNRGNFPPRFSGRQFPNYSSELNVNALELEDSALYLCASSLSFYEQYFGPGTRLTVT.

The chain combines TRBV12-5 with TRBJ2-2, with a weak D call TRBD2 (5 bases). The CDR3 totals 15 residues. V was clipped by 7 bases and J by 4 bases, with 16 bases between them. Germline loops: CDR1 LGHNT, CDR2 FRNRAP. The CDR3, as DNA: TGTGCTAGTGCTTTCAGGACGGACTCCACCGGGGAGCTGTTTTTT. Encoded protein: CASAFRTDSTGELFF.

CDR3 residues: CASSAMDRVRGELFF. The CDR3 DNA is TGTGCCAGCAGCGCGATGGACAGGGTAAGGGGGGAGCTGTTTTTT. The chain employs TRBV7-3 and TRBJ2-2; 8 bases line up with TRBD1. This CDR3 spans 15 amino acids. CDR1 and CDR2 (germline): SGHTA, FQGTGA. J lost 8 bases, V lost 5 bases, and 10 bases had no gene match. Using reference TRBV7-3 and TRBJ2-2 for the parts outside the CDR3, the full variable domain is GAGVSQTPSNKVTEKGKYVELRCDPISGHTALYWYRQSLGQGPEFLIYFQGTGAADDSGLPNDRFFAVRPEGSVSTLKIQRTERGDSAVYLCASSAMDRVRGELFFGEGSRLTVL.

This chain uses TRBV1 with TRBJ2-1; no DNA check was done on the table's D call, TRBD2. TRBV1 counts as a pseudogene. This CDR3 has 18 residues. The CDR3 DNA reads as TGCACCAGCAGCCAAGATTCGGGGGAGGGCACTCTATACAATGAGCAGTTCTTC. Translating gives CTSSQDSGEGTLYNEQFF.

The rearrangement links TRBV7-8 to TRBJ1-3; 7 nucleotides match TRBD1. This CDR3 is built from 17 residues. Unmatched junction bases numbered 11, after V lost 2 bases and J lost 4 bases. Germline CDR1 reads SGHVS; CDR2 reads FQNEAQ. The CDR3 protein is CASSLRHGQVLGNTIYF. CDR3 nucleotide sequence: TGTGCCAGCAGCTTACGGCACGGACAGGTCTTAGGAAACACCATATATTTT.

This rearrangement joins TRBV9 to TRBJ2-6; 13 bases are a match to TRBD2. Germline V gene data show CDR1 as SGDLS and CDR2 as YYNGEE. Trimming took 3 bases from V and 2 from J; bases not matched to a gene: 5. This CDR3 region has 18 residues. The CDR3 spells CASSDRTSGRTGANVLTF. The CDR3 bases are TGTGCCAGCAGCGATCGGACTAGCGGGAGAACTGGGGCCAACGTCCTGACTTTC.

J is TRBJ1-1 and V is TRBV10-3, with 7 bases fitting TRBD1. Germline V gene lookup returns CDR1 ENHRY and CDR2 SYGVKD. The length of the CDR3 is 15 residues. V gave up 0 bases and J gave up 4 bases; unmatched junction bases: 5. CDR3 sequence reads: CAISESRQGSTEAFF. CDR3 sequence (DNA): TGTGCCATCAGTGAGTCGAGACAGGGTAGCACTGAAGCTTTCTTT.

This rearrangement joins TRBV2 to TRBJ1-4; a weak D match, TRBD1 (6 bases). This CDR3 comprises 14 residues. V was shortened by 7 bases and J by 8 bases, with 17 bases between the two germline ends. CDR1 is SNHLY and CDR2 is FYNNEI in the germline V gene. The CDR3 spells CASTEWGLGEKLFF. The DNA of the CDR3 is TGTGCCAGCACCGAATGGGGGCTTGGAGAAAAACTGTTTTTT.

The rearrangement links TRBV29-1 to TRBJ1-5; tentative D call: TRBD1 (6 bases). Germline values: CDR1 SQVTM, CDR2 ANQGSEA. CDR3 length equals 14 residues. V gave up 4 bases and J gave up 0 bases, with 10 bases separating them. The CDR3 reads CSVALQGSNQPQHF. The CDR3, as DNA: TGCAGCGTTGCTCTACAGGGTAGCAATCAGCCCCAGCATTTT.

The chain carries TRBV3-1 (or the pseudogene TRBV3-2) and TRBJ2-6; D unclear. This CDR3 spans 14 amino acids. V lost 5 bases to trimming and J lost 0 bases, with 5 bases between them. Germline lookup yields CDR1 LGHDT and CDR2 YNNKEL (reference sequence). CDR3: CASSKSSGANVLTF. For the CDR3, the DNA is TGTGCCAGCAGCAAGAGCTCTGGGGCCAACGTCCTGACTTTC.

Comments on this clone: Other DNA sequences in this specimen translate into the identical CDR3. V and J are TRBV7-9 and TRBJ2-2, with D perhaps matching TRBD2 (5 bases). CDR3 length: 13 residues. The germline gives CDR1 SEHNR, CDR2 FQNEAQ (reference sequence). The ends were cut back, 3 bases at V and 5 bases at J, with 7 bases in the middle. The CDR3 DNA follows: TGTGCCAGCAGCTTGGAGGCTACCGGGGAGCTGTTTTTT. Translated: CASSLEATGELFF.

The V gene is TRBV28, the J gene TRBJ1-5; maybe TRBD1 (5 bases). Germline V gene lookup returns CDR1 MDHEN and CDR2 SYDVKM. Trimming removed 7 bases at V and 6 bases at J, with 13 bases between. CDR3 length equals 13 residues. In DNA form, the CDR3 reads TGTGCCAGCACCAGGGATTTGGCTCAGCCCCAGCATTTT. Protein: CASTRDLAQPQHF.

The DNA of the CDR3 is TGCGCCAGCAGCCAAGGACGACTTAACTATGGCTACACCTTC. Encoded protein: CASSQGRLNYGYTF. V gene TRBV4-1 combines with J gene TRBJ1-2; D is undetermined. Germline CDR1 is MGHRA and CDR2 is YSYEKL. With 1 base removed from V and 1 base from J, the gap between germline ends came to 7 bases. There are 14 residues in the CDR3.

This clone was counted only a few times. The chain joins TRBV14 to TRBJ1-1, with D possibly TRBD1 on 6 matching bases. The V gene's germline CDR1 is SGHDN and CDR2 FVKESK. The CDR3 loop spans 16 amino acids. Trimming removed 4 bases at V and 3 bases at J, with 18 bases between. The CDR3 DNA follows: TGTGCCAGCAGCCCCCAGGGGAGGGTGGCGGACACTGAAGCTTTCTTT. It encodes CASSPQGRVADTEAFF.

V gene TRBV4-1 combines with J gene TRBJ1-5; TRBD1 matches at 10 bases. This CDR3 comprises 16 residues. Looked up from germline, CDR1 is MGHRA and CDR2 is YSYEKL. The V and J ends lost 5 bases and 2 bases, in that order; junction bases with no gene match: 6. The CDR3: CASSATGTGGNQPQHF. In DNA, the CDR3 is TGCGCCAGCAGCGCAACCGGGACAGGGGGCAATCAGCCCCAGCATTTT.

J is TRBJ1-5 and V is TRBV27; TRBD1 is a possible D gene (5 bases). V lost 8 bases, J lost 3 bases, and 14 bases lay in between. Per germline, CDR1 MNHEY and CDR2 SMNVEV (reference sequence). This CDR3 spans 14 amino acids. As DNA, the CDR3 is TGTGCCAGCTCGCGACAGATAGACAATCAGCCCCAGCATTTT. The encoded protein is CASSRQIDNQPQHF.